The rows below give T cell receptor beta chains drawn from one sample of a study of blood T cell repertoires in COVID-19. Using immunoSEQ multiplex PCR, the repertoire was profiled, and TCRdb retains in-frame clones only, with some absent. This table holds some 150,000 clones, about nine tenths found once. Sequencing was performed on PBMCs or T cells enriched from blood (not recorded which). The receptors here all came from a man between 45 and 60 years old who had recovered from COVID-19. The CDR3 runs from the conserved cysteine through the conserved F or W. A D gene is named only where the DNA matches it firmly. Clone size is not always given. Where it is, it says once, few, many or a class for expanded clones.

j_call | d_call | v_call | clone_size | cdr3_nt | cdr3_aa
TRBJ2-1 | TRBD1 | TRBV5-1 | once | TGCGCCAGCAGCCTACCCGGGACAGCCTATAATGAGCAGTTCTTC | CASSLPGTAYNEQFF
TRBJ2-1 | TRBD2 | TRBV7-2 | . | TGTGCCAGCAGCTTAGAGGCGGGGAGGGAAGGTAGTGAGCAGTTCTTC | CASSLEAGREGSEQFF
TRBJ2-7 | . | TRBV6-5 | . | TGTGCCAGCAACGCCCGGGGGAGGTACGAGCAGTACTTC | CASNARGRYEQYF
TRBJ2-7 | . | TRBV4-1 | few | TGCGCCAGCAGCCAAGTAGGACTCCCCCCCTACGAGCAGTACTTC | CASSQVGLPPYEQYF
TRBJ1-4 | TRBD1 | TRBV2 | . | TGTGCCAGCAAGACAGGGGAAAGTCGGAATGAAAAACTGTTTTTT | CASKTGESRNEKLFF
TRBJ1-2 | TRBD1 | TRBV19 | . | TGTGCCAGTAGTACCGGACAGGGTCGGGCTAACTATGGCTACACCTTC | CASSTGQGRANYGYTF
TRBJ2-1 | TRBD1 | TRBV25-1 | . | TGTGCCAGCAGTTTACAGGGGGGATATAACAATGAGCAGTTCTTC | CASSLQGGYNNEQFF
TRBJ1-2 | . | TRBV7-9 | . | TGTGCCAGCAGCTTCGAGATTAACTATGGCTACACCTTC | CASSFEINYGYTF
TRBJ2-7 | . | TRBV14 | . | TGTGCCAGCAGCCAAGGTTCCCCCCTCTCCTACGAGCAGTACTTC | CASSQGSPLSYEQYF
TRBJ2-1 | TRBD1 | TRBV7-2 | few | TGTGCCAGCAGCTATGACAGGGGGCCCTACAATGAGCAGTTCTTC | CASSYDRGPYNEQFF
TRBJ1-3 | TRBD1 | TRBV3-1/TRBV3-2 | . | TGTGCCAGCAGCCTCGGACAGGTCGGAAACACCATATATTTT | CASSLGQVGNTIYF
TRBJ1-1 | . | TRBV6-6 | . | TGTGCCAGCAGTTACGGCTCAGGGGCTCAAACTTTCTTT | CASSYGSGAQTFF